Below, one T cell receptor (beta chain) is given with its context. This sample is part of a study of blood T cell repertoires in COVID-19. The wider study: Acute and convalescent COVID-19 specimens originated in the United States, Italy and Spain. PBMCs, B-cell-depleted T cells, or T cells were the source of the cDNA or gDNA that made up the material.

Authors' analysis steps: By means of reference gene primer amplification, nucleated cell counts were estimated. TCRdb's table, derived via immunoSEQ multiplex PCR, lists solely in-frame clones and lacks some. That table supplies the V and J calls and clone size; D and trimming were determined from the DNA. The sample carries more than 95,000 clones, about 89% recorded once. The V and J ends lost 7 bases and 2 bases, in that order; junction bases with no gene match: 6. This CDR3 has 14 residues. Germline V lookup: CDR1 MDHEN, CDR2 SYDVKM. The chain links TRBV28 to TRBJ1-2; 8 bases are a match to TRBD1. The specimen sequenced was peripheral blood. This receptor was identified in a human donor in a cohort sampled during active COVID-19. The CDR3 nucleotides are TGTGCCAGCACTCTGGACAGGGTCAACTATGGCTACACCTTC. It yields the protein CASTLDRVNYGYTF.